This T cell receptor beta chain was sequenced for a study of blood T cell repertoires in COVID-19 (dated by TCRdb to about 2020). Context from the whole study: Collaborator samples came from the United States, Italy and Spain and covered acute and convalescent phases of COVID-19. The material from the prospective study consisted of cDNA or gDNA derived from T cells, B-cell-depleted T cells, or PBMCs. The dataset comprised deeply sampled blood TCRbeta repertoires from subjects exposed to, actively infected with, or recovered from COVID-19. The repertoires were made available in a free public database intended to serve as a resource for research on the immune response to SARS-CoV-2. The samples were drawn from the first 160 participants of the ongoing ImmuneRACE study and from 950 to 1,500 subjects provided by 6 global collaborators. Nearly every sample came with metadata listing a de-identified subject ID, COVID-19 status, age in years and sex. Where available, HLA class I and class II types were obtained from metadata supplied by the sample provider rather than from assay-based typing. Points the paper makes about the study in general: The quantity of clinical and demographic metadata differed by source and by participant and was supplied without curation.

The collaborating institutions used their own protocols to collect whole blood in K2EDTA tubes. For TCRbeta analysis, collaborators shipped samples as frozen whole blood, isolated PBMCs, or DNA extracted from either of those sample types. TCRbeta CDR3 regions were amplified from genomic DNA by means of the immunoSEQ Assay, a bias-controlled multiplex PCR. Processing in the source paper ran as follows. The number of nucleated cells in each sample was estimated from the amplification of reference gene primers within the assay. Sequence reads were collapsed and filtered to measure the absolute abundance of every unique TCRbeta CDR3 rearrangement. For each sample, productive Simpson clonality was calculated by taking the square root of Simpson's diversity index across productive rearrangements. TCRdb took over this immuneACCESS table, retaining in-frame rearrangements with V and J assigned. Such tables are incomplete; in checked studies, under half of the missing clones stem from an unresolved V gene, and the remainder is unexplained. That table gives V, J and clone size, and the DNA gave D and trimming. The sample data list 200,000 or so clones, and roughly 80% of these were observed just once. The ten biggest clones cover under 11% of the sample.

The sample holds one count of this clone. The clone's antigen remains unknown. No base-level quality is on record; no much larger clone is a single base apart. Sequencing was performed on peripheral blood. The clonotype comes from a woman older than 75 with acute or convalescent COVID-19.

The CDR3 region has the sequence CASSQEAGAGGLQETQYF. The DNA sequence is given as TGTGCCAGCAGCCAAGAAGCGGGTGCCGGGGGTCTCCAAGAGACCCAGTACTTC. The chain uses TRBV4-2 and TRBJ2-5, with TRBD2 perhaps the D gene, on 6 matching bases. V was cut back by 0 bases and J by 1 base, leaving a gap of 18 bases between them. Sequences LGHNA (CDR1) and YNFKEQ (CDR2) are obtained from the germline V gene. The CDR3 holds 18 amino acids from the cysteine to the phenylalanine. Just CDR3 DNA is preserved here, 54 bases in frame from base 1.